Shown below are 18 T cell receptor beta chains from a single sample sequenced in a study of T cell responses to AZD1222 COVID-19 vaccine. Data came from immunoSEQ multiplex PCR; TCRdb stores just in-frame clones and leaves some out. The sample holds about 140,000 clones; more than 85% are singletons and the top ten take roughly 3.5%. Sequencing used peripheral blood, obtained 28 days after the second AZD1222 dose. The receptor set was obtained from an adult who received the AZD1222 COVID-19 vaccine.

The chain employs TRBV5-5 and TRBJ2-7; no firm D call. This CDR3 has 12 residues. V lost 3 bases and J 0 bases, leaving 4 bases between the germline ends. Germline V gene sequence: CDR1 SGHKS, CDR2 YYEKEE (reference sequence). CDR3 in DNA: TGTGCCAGCAGCTATTCCTCCTACGAGCAGTACTTC. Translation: CASSYSSYEQYF.

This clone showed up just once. The CDR3 DNA sequence: TGTGCCAGCAGCTTTTCCGGTTCCCCTTCCTACGAGCAGTACTTC. Translated, it gives CASSFSGSPSYEQYF. V is TRBV7-9 and J is TRBJ2-7; D is unresolved. Germline V gives CDR1 SEHNR, CDR2 FQNEAQ (reference sequence). CDR3 length equals 15 residues. Trimming cost V 3 bases and J 1 base, with 13 bases left between them.

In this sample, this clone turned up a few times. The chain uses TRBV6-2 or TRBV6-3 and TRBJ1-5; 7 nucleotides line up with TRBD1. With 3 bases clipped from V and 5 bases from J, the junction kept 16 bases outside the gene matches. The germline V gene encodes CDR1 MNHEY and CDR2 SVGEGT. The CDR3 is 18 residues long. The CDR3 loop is CASSYPDRFGNYHQPQHF. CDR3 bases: TGTGCCAGCAGTTATCCGGACAGGTTTGGGAACTATCATCAGCCCCAGCATTTT.

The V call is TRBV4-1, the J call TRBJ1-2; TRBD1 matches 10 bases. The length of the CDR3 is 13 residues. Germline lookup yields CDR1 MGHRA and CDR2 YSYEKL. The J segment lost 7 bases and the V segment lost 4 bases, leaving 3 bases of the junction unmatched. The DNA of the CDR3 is TGCGCCAGCAGCCTGACAGGGGGCCCTGGCTACACCTTC. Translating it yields CASSLTGGPGYTF.

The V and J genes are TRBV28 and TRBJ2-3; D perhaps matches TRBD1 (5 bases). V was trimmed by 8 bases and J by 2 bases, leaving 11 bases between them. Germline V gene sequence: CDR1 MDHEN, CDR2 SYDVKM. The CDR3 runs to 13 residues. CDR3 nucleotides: TGTGCCAGCTGGGGCCTTCCCACAGATACGCAGTATTTT. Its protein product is CASWGLPTDTQYF.

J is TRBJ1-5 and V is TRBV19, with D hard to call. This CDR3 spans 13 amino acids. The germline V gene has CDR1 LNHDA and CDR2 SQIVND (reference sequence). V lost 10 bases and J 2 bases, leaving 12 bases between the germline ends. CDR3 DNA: TGTGCCACTTCCGACTACGGCAATCAGCCCCAGCATTTT. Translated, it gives CATSDYGNQPQHF.

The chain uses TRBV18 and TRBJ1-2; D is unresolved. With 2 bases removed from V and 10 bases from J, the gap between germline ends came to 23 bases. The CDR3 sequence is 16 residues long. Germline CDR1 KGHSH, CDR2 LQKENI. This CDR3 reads CASSPSRYGGGQTYTF. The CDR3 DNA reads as TGTGCCAGCTCACCATCTCGCTACGGCGGAGGTCAAACCTACACCTTC.

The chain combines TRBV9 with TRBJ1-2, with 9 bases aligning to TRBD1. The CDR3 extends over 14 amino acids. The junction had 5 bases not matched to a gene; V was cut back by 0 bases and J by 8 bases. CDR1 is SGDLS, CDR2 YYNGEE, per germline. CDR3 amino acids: CASSVGTGDGGYTF. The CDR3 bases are TGTGCCAGCAGCGTAGGGACAGGGGACGGAGGCTACACCTTC.

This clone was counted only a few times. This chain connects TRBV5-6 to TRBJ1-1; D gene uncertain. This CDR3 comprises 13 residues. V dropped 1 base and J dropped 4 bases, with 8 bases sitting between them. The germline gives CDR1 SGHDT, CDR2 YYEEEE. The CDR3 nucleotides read TGTGCCAGCAGCTTGTCCCCCGCCACTGAAGCTTTCTTT. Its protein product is CASSLSPATEAFF. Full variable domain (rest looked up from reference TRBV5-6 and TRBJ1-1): DAGVTQSPTHLIKTRGQQVTLRCSPKSGHDTVSWYQQALGQGPQFIFQYYEEEERQRGNFPDRFSGHQFPNYSSELNVNALLLGDSALYLCASSLSPATEAFFGQGTRLTVV.

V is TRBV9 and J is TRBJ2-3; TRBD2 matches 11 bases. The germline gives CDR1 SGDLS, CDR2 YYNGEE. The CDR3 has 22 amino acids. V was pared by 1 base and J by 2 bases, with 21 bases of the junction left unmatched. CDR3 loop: CASSVTTIAGGPELRITDTQYF. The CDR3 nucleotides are TGTGCCAGCAGCGTAACAACAATAGCGGGAGGGCCTGAGTTGAGAATCACAGATACGCAGTATTTT. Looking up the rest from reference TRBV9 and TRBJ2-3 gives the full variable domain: DSGVTQTPKHLITATGQRVTLRCSPRSGDLSVYWYQQSLDQGLQFLIQYYNGEERAKGNILERFSAQQFPDLHSELNLSSLELGDSALYFCASSVTTIAGGPELRITDTQYFGPGTRLTVL.

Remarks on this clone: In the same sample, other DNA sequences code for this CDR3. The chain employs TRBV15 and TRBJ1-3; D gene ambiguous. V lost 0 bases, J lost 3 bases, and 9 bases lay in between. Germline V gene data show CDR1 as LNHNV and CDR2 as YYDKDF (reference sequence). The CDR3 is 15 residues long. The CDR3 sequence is CATSRDSGDGNTIYF. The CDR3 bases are TGTGCCACCAGCAGAGATTCAGGAGATGGAAACACCATATATTTT.

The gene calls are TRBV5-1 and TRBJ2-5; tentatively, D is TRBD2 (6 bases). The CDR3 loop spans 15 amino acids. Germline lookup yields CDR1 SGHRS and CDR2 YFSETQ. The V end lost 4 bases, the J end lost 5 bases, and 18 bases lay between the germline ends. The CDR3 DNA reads TGCGCCAGCAGCCCCGGAGGGGTTATCGGGGAGACCCAGTACTTC. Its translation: CASSPGGVIGETQYF.

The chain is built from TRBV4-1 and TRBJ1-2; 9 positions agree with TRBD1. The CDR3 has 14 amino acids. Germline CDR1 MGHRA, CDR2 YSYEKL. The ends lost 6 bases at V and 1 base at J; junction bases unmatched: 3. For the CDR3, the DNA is TGCGCCAGCAGGTTGACAGGGGGTAACTATGGCTACACCTTC. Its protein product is CASRLTGGNYGYTF.

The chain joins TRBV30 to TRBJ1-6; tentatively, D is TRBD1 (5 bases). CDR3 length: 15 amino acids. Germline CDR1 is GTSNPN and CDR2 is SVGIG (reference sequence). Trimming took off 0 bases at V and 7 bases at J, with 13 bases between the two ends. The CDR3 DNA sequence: TGTGCCTGGAGTGTTAAGGGGATACGAAATTCACCCCTCCACTTT. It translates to CAWSVKGIRNSPLHF.

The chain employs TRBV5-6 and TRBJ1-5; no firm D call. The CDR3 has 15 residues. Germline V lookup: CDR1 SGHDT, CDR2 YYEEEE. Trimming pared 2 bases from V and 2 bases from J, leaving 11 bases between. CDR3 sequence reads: CASSFGPVGNQPQHF. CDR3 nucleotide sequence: TGTGCCAGCAGCTTTGGACCAGTAGGCAATCAGCCCCAGCATTTT.

DNA for the CDR3: TGTGCCAGCAGCTTGGGACCGGGACTCAAAATAGGGTCAACCTACGAGCAGTACTTC. Translating gives CASSLGPGLKIGSTYEQYF. The chain uses TRBV5-6 and TRBJ2-7; tentatively, D is TRBD2 (6 bases). Trimming stripped 0 bases from V and 2 bases from J, with 24 bases between. Germline V lookup: CDR1 SGHDT, CDR2 YYEEEE. This CDR3 comprises 19 residues.

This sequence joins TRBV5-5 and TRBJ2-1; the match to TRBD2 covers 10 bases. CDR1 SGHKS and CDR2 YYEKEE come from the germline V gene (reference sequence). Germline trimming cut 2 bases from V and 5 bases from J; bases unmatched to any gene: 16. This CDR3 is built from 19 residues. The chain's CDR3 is CASSLWVSGRIMRDNEQFF. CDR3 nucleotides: TGTGCCAGCAGCTTATGGGTTAGCGGGAGGATTATGAGGGACAATGAGCAGTTCTTC.

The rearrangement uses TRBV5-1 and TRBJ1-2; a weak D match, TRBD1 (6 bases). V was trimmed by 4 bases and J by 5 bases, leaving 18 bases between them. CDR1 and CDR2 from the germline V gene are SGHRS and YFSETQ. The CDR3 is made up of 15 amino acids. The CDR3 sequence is CASSPLGLQGYGYTF. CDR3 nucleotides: TGCGCCAGCAGCCCGCTGGGATTACAGGGATATGGCTACACCTTC.